A single sample is the source of the 4 T cell receptor beta chains below, sequenced in a study of blood T cell repertoires in COVID-19. Profiling relied on immunoSEQ multiplex PCR, and the TCRdb table lists in-frame clones only, not all of them. This repertoire shows 150,000 to 200,000 clones, approximately 73% found once; its top ten account for about a sixth. The sequencing sample was made of PBMCs or T cells enriched from blood (not recorded which). Receptors originate from a woman in her 50s with acute COVID-19.

The rearrangement links TRBV4-3 to TRBJ1-2; D gene unclear. In germline, CDR1 is LGHNA, CDR2 YSLEER. Trimming cost V 1 base and J 5 bases, with 8 bases left between them. The CDR3 covers 13 residues. CDR3: CASSQGPEYGYTF. The CDR3 DNA is TGCGCCAGCAGCCAAGGCCCGGAGTATGGCTACACCTTC.

J is TRBJ2-2 and V is TRBV11-2; D remains unclear. V lost 2 bases, J lost 3 bases, and 4 bases lay in between. Germline-derived CDR1 and CDR2 are SGHAT and FQNNGV. This CDR3 spans 13 amino acids. The CDR3 DNA is TGTGCCAGCAGCTTACAGTACACCGGGGAGCTGTTTTTT. Translated: CASSLQYTGELFF.

This chain uses TRBV7-9 with TRBJ1-1; D might be TRBD1 (5 bases). The germline V and J ends were trimmed by 5 bases and 0 bases, with 16 bases remaining between them. CDR3 length: 16 residues. Per germline, CDR1 SEHNR and CDR2 FQNEAQ (reference sequence). This CDR3 reads CASSGGGALMNTEAFF. The DNA for the CDR3 is TGTGCCAGCAGCGGGGGAGGAGCTCTTATGAACACTGAAGCTTTCTTT.

The V gene is TRBV30, the J gene TRBJ1-1; 8 positions agree with TRBD1. The trim removed 4 bases at V and 0 bases at J, leaving 7 bases unmatched. The CDR3 spans 15 residues. The germline CDR1 and CDR2 sequences are GTSNPN and SVGIG (reference sequence). This CDR3 reads CAWNHWDRLNTEAFF. CDR3 sequence (DNA): TGTGCCTGGAACCATTGGGACAGGTTGAACACTGAAGCTTTCTTT.